This TCR beta chain was found in a study of CD8+CD57+ T cells in acquired aplastic anemia (dated by TCRdb to 2016 to 2019). For context, the study as a whole: A mean of 3.2 ug of DNA, ranging from roughly 0.2 to 27.4 ug, was extracted from sorted CD4+ and CD8+ cells. An average of approximately 10 million reads for CD4+ cells and roughly 11 million reads for CD8+ cells was obtained from healthy donor samples. What the authors observed across the whole study: CD8+ Simpson's diversity did not differ significantly between patients and healthy controls (P=0.060). Around 27 CD8+ CDR3 sequences were found to be shared between patients and controls, but these sequences appeared to be highly expressed in patients and within the immunodominant clones of the patients.

TCR repertoires of sorted CD4+ and CD8+ blood T cells from severe aplastic anemia patients and healthy subjects were deep-sequenced in the study. Ficoll-Paque density gradient centrifugation was used to isolate peripheral blood mononuclear cells. Before DNA was extracted, CD4+ and CD8+ T cells were sorted using either FACS or magnetic beads. This clonotype occurred many times. Its recognized antigen is unknown. No much larger clone exists at a distance of one base, and base qualities are not known. The CDR3, cysteine through phenylalanine, is 15 amino acids long. Only the CDR3 DNA stays, 45 bases, in frame from base 1. The germline V gene gives CDR1 as SGHRS and CDR2 as YFSETQ. V lost 4 bases and J lost 4 bases; the stretch between them is 17 bases long. Genomic DNA was used as template for profiling of TCR beta VDJ combinations and CDR3 sequences. An Illumina HiSeq 2000 was the platform used for TCR repertoire sequencing. Concerning the study's data processing: TRBV/TRBJ rearrangement plots, CDR3 size and DJ length profiles, and Simpson's diversity index were used to evaluate the repertoires. The most abundant DNA sequence in the deep sequencing data was defined as the immunodominant clone. CDR3 amino acid sequences were checked for sharing between subjects and were compared against published repertoires and the VDJdb database. TCRdb trimmed public reads at Q25 via fastp, called clones via MiXCR and kept in-frame beta chains. CDR3 protein sequences are deduplicated, and each keeps its most common genes and DNA. The V and J calls come from TCRdb's annotation, not from the publication. Counted in this sample were a few hundred thousand distinct CDR3 sequences; 30% to 35% of them appeared once. Together, the top ten hold around 1.1% of the sample.

The TCR comes from a human donor in good health, serving as a control. Sequenced: sorted CD4+, CD8+, or CD8+CD57+ T cells (not recorded which) from PBMCs. The chain links TRBV5-1 with TRBJ1-1; a tentative D call is TRBD1 (5 bases match). The nucleotide sequence is given as TGCGCCAGCAGCCCCGGTAGGGGAGGCGTCACTGAAGCTTTCTTT. It codes for CASSPGRGGVTEAFF. With all but the CDR3 taken from the reference TRBV5-1 and TRBJ1-1 genes, the full variable domain is: KAGVTQTPRYLIKTRGQQVTLSCSPISGHRSVSWYQQTPGQGLQFLFEYFSETQRNKGNFPGRFSGRQFSNSRSEMNVSTLELGDSALYLCASSPGRGGVTEAFFGQGTRLTVV.